Listed here are 30 T cell receptor beta chains from one sample, sequenced in a study of control samples from healthy donors and cancer patients. Sequenced by immunoSEQ multiplex PCR; TCRdb stores in-frame clones only, minus some. The data hold roughly 80,000 clones, with around nine tenths observed a single time. Material for sequencing was PBMCs. The receptor set was obtained from an older woman with head and neck cancer.

The rearrangement uses TRBV2 and TRBJ2-3; D may be TRBD2 (5 bases). CDR3 length: 12 residues. Trimming took 6 bases from V and 7 from J, leaving 11 bases between them. CDR1 is SNHLY, CDR2 FYNNEI, per germline. DNA of the CDR3: TGTGCCAGCAGCGGCCGGGAAAATACGCAGTATTTT. It codes for CASSGRENTQYF.

The J gene is TRBJ2-2, the V gene TRBV28, with TRBD2 matching over 9 bases. The CDR3 spans 14 residues. From germline, CDR1 is MDHEN and CDR2 SYDVKM. V gave up 6 bases and J gave up 7 bases; unmatched junction bases: 6. This chain's CDR3 is CASRYSGSFGELFF. The CDR3 DNA follows: TGTGCCAGCAGATATAGCGGGAGCTTCGGGGAGCTGTTTTTT.

J is TRBJ2-1 and V is TRBV2, with D tentatively TRBD2 (6 bases). The CDR3 consists of 17 residues. Germline CDR1 and CDR2: SNHLY and FYNNEI. V shed 1 base and J shed 6 bases, with 19 bases lying between them. The CDR3 loop reads CASSEERGTPGGNEQFF. The CDR3 nucleotides read TGTGCCAGCAGTGAAGAGCGTGGGACTCCCGGCGGCAATGAGCAGTTCTTC.

The rearrangement joins TRBV5-1 to TRBJ2-1; 8 bases align to TRBD1. There are 15 residues in the CDR3. Germline V gives CDR1 SGHRS, CDR2 YFSETQ. J was trimmed by 4 bases and V by 1 base; bases with no gene match: 4. Written as DNA, the CDR3 is TGCGCCAGCAGCTTGACTGGGACAGGTTACAATGAGCAGTTCTTC. This codes for CASSLTGTGYNEQFF.

This clone was detected only once. The junction does not match germline at one end; this may be a read error. CDR3 in amino acids: CSAEPGTGGNEQFF. The CDR3 nucleotides are TGCAGCGCTGAACCTGGGACAGGGGGGAATGAGCAGTTCTTC. The chain combines TRBV29-1 with TRBJ2-1; TRBD1 aligns across 11 bases. The CDR3 covers 14 residues. Germline assignment: CDR1 SQVTM and CDR2 ANQGSEA.

This chain uses TRBV19 with TRBJ1-1; D is unclear. The length of the CDR3 is 14 residues. Germline CDR1 and CDR2: LNHDA and SQIVND (reference sequence). V was clipped by 5 bases and J by 4 bases, with 14 bases between them. CDR3 amino acids: CASSSFTGITEAFF. The CDR3 DNA reads TGTGCCAGTAGTTCGTTCACGGGGATCACTGAAGCTTTCTTT.

The V call is TRBV3-1 (or the pseudogene TRBV3-2), the J call TRBJ1-1; D is undetermined. Germline V gene data show CDR1 as LGHDT and CDR2 as YNNKEL (reference sequence). Deletions cut 3 bases from V and 1 base from J, with 12 bases between. The CDR3 extends over 15 amino acids. DNA of the CDR3: TGTGCCAGCAGCCATTTCCGGAACTCGAACACTGAAGCTTTCTTT. It codes for CASSHFRNSNTEAFF.

The CDR3 nucleotides are TGTGCCAGCAGCTTAGTACCAGGAGACAATGAGCAGTTCTTC. Protein: CASSLVPGDNEQFF. The chain recombines TRBV7-2 with TRBJ2-1; no clear D. The CDR3 covers 14 residues. V lost 1 base to trimming and J lost 5 bases, with 9 bases between them. Germline CDR1 is SGHTA and CDR2 is FQGNSA. The full variable domain, completed using reference TRBV7-2 and TRBJ2-1, is GAGVSQSPSNKVTEKGKDVELRCDPISGHTALYWYRQSLGQGLEFLIYFQGNSAPDKSGLPSDRFSAERTGGSVSTLTIQRTQQEDSAVYLCASSLVPGDNEQFFGPGTRLTVL.

The chain has TRBV27 and TRBJ1-5; D is unclear. Germline values: CDR1 MNHEY, CDR2 SMNVEV (reference sequence). The CDR3 has 13 amino acids. The ends were cut back, 2 bases at V and 7 bases at J, with 9 bases in the middle. The CDR3 sequence: CASSLRREQPQHF. DNA for the CDR3: TGTGCCAGCAGTTTACGGAGGGAGCAGCCCCAGCATTTT.

This chain uses TRBV5-6 with TRBJ1-4; TRBD1 matches 8 bases. V was pared by 4 bases and J by 1 base, with 6 bases of the junction left unmatched. CDR1 and CDR2 from the germline V gene are SGHDT and YYEEEE. This CDR3 region has 16 residues. The CDR3 bases are TGTGCCAGCAGCCTTCGGACAGGGAGAACTAATGAAAAACTGTTTTTT. Translation gives CASSLRTGRTNEKLFF.

The chain carries TRBV19 and TRBJ1-1; tentatively, D is TRBD1 (5 bases). This CDR3 comprises 14 residues. The V gene lost 5 bases and the J gene lost 3 bases, with 13 bases spanning the gap. Germline lookup yields CDR1 LNHDA and CDR2 SQIVND (reference sequence). The CDR3 protein is CASSEDTTDTEAFF. CDR3 DNA sequence: TGTGCCAGTAGTGAGGACACGACGGACACTGAAGCTTTCTTT.

The chain employs TRBV12-3 or TRBV12-4 and TRBJ2-2; maybe TRBD1 (6 bases). V dropped 5 bases and J dropped 9 bases, with 10 bases sitting between them. The CDR3 runs to 12 residues. Written as DNA, the CDR3 is TGTGCCAGCAGTCAGGGGAGCAGGGAGCTGTTTTTT. Translation: CASSQGSRELFF.

The rearrangement links TRBV18 to TRBJ2-3; D is unclear. The CDR3 covers 15 residues. Deletions cut 2 bases from V and 4 bases from J, with 13 bases between. Germline V gene lookup returns CDR1 KGHSH and CDR2 LQKENI. In DNA form, the CDR3 reads TGTGCCAGCTCACCAGTTGAATCGTACGCAGATACGCAGTATTTT. Translation gives CASSPVESYADTQYF.

The chain is built from TRBV7-8 and TRBJ2-7, with TRBD1 as a possible D gene (5 bases). CDR1 is SGHVS, CDR2 FQNEAQ, per germline. This CDR3 spans 15 amino acids. V was trimmed by 1 base and J by 3 bases, leaving 13 bases between them. The CDR3 region is CASSLGPGWVYEQYF. CDR3 nucleotides: TGTGCCAGCAGCTTAGGTCCAGGGTGGGTCTACGAGCAGTACTTC.

The chain joins TRBV5-6 to TRBJ1-2; D is uncertain. V shed 4 bases and J shed 8 bases, with 12 bases lying between them. This CDR3 region has 12 residues. Germline V lookup: CDR1 SGHDT, CDR2 YYEEEE. In DNA, the CDR3 is TGTGCCAGCAGCACATCCAGCGGGGGCTACACCTTC. It translates to CASSTSSGGYTF.

The genes are TRBV2 and TRBJ1-6; the D gene is possibly TRBD1 (6 bases). V was shortened by 5 bases and J by 6 bases, with 17 bases between the two germline ends. CDR1 SNHLY and CDR2 FYNNEI come from the germline V gene. The CDR3 totals 16 residues. Written as DNA, the CDR3 is TGTGCCAGCAGTCCAAACAGGGTGGCCTCTAATTCACCCCTCCACTTT. As protein: CASSPNRVASNSPLHF.

This chain uses TRBV5-1 with TRBJ2-1; 8 bases are shared with TRBD2. The germline gives CDR1 SGHRS, CDR2 YFSETQ. This CDR3 contains 15 residues. Germline trimming cut 2 bases from V and 4 bases from J; bases unmatched to any gene: 5. The CDR3, as DNA: TGCGCCAGCAGCTTTTCGCGGGAGGCTTACAATGAGCAGTTCTTC. Residues: CASSFSREAYNEQFF. Full variable domain (outside the CDR3, taken from reference TRBV5-1 and TRBJ2-1): KAGVTQTPRYLIKTRGQQVTLSCSPISGHRSVSWYQQTPGQGLQFLFEYFSETQRNKGNFPGRFSGRQFSNSRSEMNVSTLELGDSALYLCASSFSREAYNEQFFGPGTRLTVL.

The chain couples TRBV5-5 to TRBJ2-1, with TRBD1 identical over 8 bases. The CDR3 loop spans 13 amino acids. From germline, CDR1 is SGHKS and CDR2 YYEKEE (reference sequence). V lost 3 bases, J lost 9 bases, and 5 bases stayed unmatched. The CDR3 reads CASSWTGTTEQFF. The CDR3, as DNA: TGTGCCAGCAGCTGGACAGGGACCACTGAGCAGTTCTTC.

The chain links TRBV30 to TRBJ2-5; D gene ambiguous. The germline gives CDR1 GTSNPN, CDR2 SVGIG (reference sequence). The germline V and J ends were trimmed by 2 bases and 0 bases, with 10 bases remaining between them. This CDR3 is 14 amino acids long. The CDR3 sequence: CAWSSSGNQETQYF. DNA of the CDR3: TGTGCCTGGAGTTCAAGTGGTAACCAAGAGACCCAGTACTTC.

The V call is TRBV19, the J call TRBJ1-5; D is unclear. Trimming stripped 0 bases from V and 6 bases from J, with 6 bases between. This CDR3 contains 13 residues. From germline, CDR1 is LNHDA and CDR2 SQIVND (reference sequence). The CDR3 spells CASSIEGGQPQHF. CDR3 sequence (DNA): TGTGCCAGTAGTATAGAGGGTGGTCAGCCCCAGCATTTT.

This chain joins TRBV6-1 and TRBJ2-1, with 7 bases identical to TRBD1. Germline loops: CDR1 MNHNS, CDR2 SASEGT. This CDR3 comprises 15 residues. The trim removed 0 bases at V and 2 bases at J, leaving 1 base unmatched. CDR3 in DNA: TGTGCCAGCAGTGAAGCGGGACAGCCCTACAATGAGCAGTTCTTC. It encodes CASSEAGQPYNEQFF.

This sequence joins TRBV11-2 and TRBJ2-5, with D perhaps matching TRBD1 (6 bases). Germline CDR1 reads SGHAT; CDR2 reads FQNNGV. Deletions cut 3 bases from V and 2 bases from J, with 13 bases between. The CDR3 spans 15 residues. The CDR3 nucleotides read TGTGCCAGCAGCTTGAGTCCAGGGGATCAAGAGACCCAGTACTTC. It specifies CASSLSPGDQETQYF.

Note on this clone: The junction and the germline gene differ at one end; a read error may be behind it. The V and J genes are TRBV7-9 and TRBJ2-7; TRBD2 matches at 10 bases. The CDR3 sequence is 15 residues long. CDR1 and CDR2 (germline): SEHNR, FQNEAQ (reference sequence). DNA for the CDR3: TGTGCCAGCAGCTTAGCGCTAGCGGGAGCGTACGGGCAGTACTTC. As protein: CASSLALAGAYGQYF.

This clone was counted between two and nine times. This chain joins TRBV7-2 and TRBJ1-5; D not resolved. Trimming removed 4 bases at V and 4 bases at J, with 11 bases between. From germline, CDR1 is SGHTA and CDR2 FQGNSA. The CDR3 sequence is 14 residues long. CDR3 nucleotide sequence: TGTGCCAGCAGCTCCCCCTGGGAAAATCAGCCCCAGCATTTT. Amino acids: CASSSPWENQPQHF.

This chain connects TRBV19 to TRBJ1-4, with 7 bases lining up with TRBD1. The CDR3 length is 15 residues. Trimming took 5 bases from V and 2 from J; bases not matched to a gene: 5. Germline CDR1 reads LNHDA; CDR2 reads SQIVND (reference sequence). CDR3 loop: CASSAPGQTNEKLFF. The CDR3 coding sequence is TGTGCCAGTAGTGCCCCGGGACAGACTAATGAAAAACTGTTTTTT.

The gene calls are TRBV12-3 or TRBV12-4 and TRBJ2-1; perhaps TRBD2 as D (5 bases). Trimming took 4 bases from V and 9 from J, leaving 13 bases between them. This CDR3 has 13 residues. The CDR3, as DNA: TGTGCCAGCAGTTGGGAGCGCACTTCTGAGCAGTTCTTC. Translating gives CASSWERTSEQFF.

The chain recombines TRBV28 with TRBJ2-3, with 10 bases identical to TRBD2. V shed 4 bases and J 1 base; nucleotides not matched to a gene: 2. Germline V gene lookup returns CDR1 MDHEN and CDR2 SYDVKM. The CDR3 runs to 15 residues. CDR3 nucleotides: TGTGCCAGCAGTTCTACTAGCGGGGGCACAGATACGCAGTATTTT. Translated: CASSSTSGGTDTQYF.

Points on this clone: The germline gene is not matched at one end of the junction; a read error may be the cause. The gene calls are TRBV7-9 and TRBJ2-1; TRBD2 matches at 10 bases. The CDR3 spans 15 residues. Germline V gives CDR1 SEHNR, CDR2 FQNEAQ (reference sequence). CDR3 bases: TGTGCCAGCAGCCTAGCGGGAGAATCCTACAATGAGCAGTTCTTC. Its protein product is CASSLAGESYNEQFF.

This clone has a single count. This sequence joins TRBV3-1 (or the pseudogene TRBV3-2) and TRBJ2-2; TRBD1 might be the D (6 bases). This CDR3 spans 15 amino acids. Trimming removed 4 bases at V and 1 base at J, with 10 bases between. CDR1 is LGHDT and CDR2 is YNNKEL in the germline V gene (reference sequence). The CDR3 DNA is TGTGCCAGCAGCCTCCGACAGGTGAACACCGGGGAGCTGTTTTTT. Residues: CASSLRQVNTGELFF.

This rearrangement joins TRBV30 to TRBJ1-1; 7 bases are shared with TRBD1. Germline CDR1 reads GTSNPN; CDR2 reads SVGIG (reference sequence). The ends lost 2 bases at V and 0 bases at J; junction bases unmatched: 9. The CDR3 runs 16 residues. The CDR3 coding sequence is TGTGCCTGGAGTCCAGGGGGAAGGGGGATGAACACTGAAGCTTTCTTT. Encoded protein: CAWSPGGRGMNTEAFF.